The rows below give T cell receptor beta chains drawn from one sample of a study of early T cells in non-severe SARS-CoV-2 infection. TCRdb itself ran the 5' RACE reads through MiXCR, one entry per CDR3 protein. There are around 80,000 distinct CDR3 sequences in the sample; less than 15% occur only once, and about 3% lies in the top ten. The specimen sequenced was whole blood. The receptors here all came from an adult who was a healthcare worker with PCR-confirmed SARS-CoV-2 infection or an uninfected control (not recorded which). Each CDR3 is given with its conserved first and last residue. A D gene is named only where the DNA matches it firmly. Where a row states a size, it is once, few, many or the class of an expanded clone; other rows omit it.

NA	TRBJ2-2	TRBV7-3	15	NA	CASSLYSPTYGELFF	TGTGCCAGCAGCTTATATTCTCCTACATACGGGGAGCTGTTTTTT
NA	TRBJ2-1	TRBV11-2	15	NA	CASSLAVDVYNEQFF	TGTGCCAGCAGCTTAGCGGTTGACGTATACAATGAGCAGTTCTTC
few	TRBJ1-1	TRBV5-1	14	NA	CASSLADLNTEAFF	TGCGCCAGCAGCTTGGCGGACCTGAACACTGAAGCTTTCTTT
many	TRBJ2-3	TRBV20-1	18	NA	CSASRAGGSSARTDTQYF	TGCAGTGCTAGTAGGGCAGGAGGATCCTCGGCGCGCACAGATACGCAGTATTTT
few	TRBJ2-5	TRBV29-1	15	NA	CSVDPLGGVEETQYF	TGCAGCGTTGACCCCCTAGGGGGAGTTGAAGAGACCCAGTACTTC
many	TRBJ1-1	TRBV5-1	14	NA	CASSLEGRNTEAFF	TGCGCCAGCAGCTTGGAGGGACGGAACACTGAAGCTTTCTTT
many	TRBJ1-1	TRBV6-5	13	NA	CASSYSRGTEAFF	TGTGCCAGCAGTTACTCGAGAGGGACCGAAGCTTTCTTT
many	TRBJ2-7	TRBV20-1	15	NA	CSARDPAGARYEQYF	TGCAGTGCTAGAGATCCGGCAGGGGCAAGGTACGAGCAGTACTTC
many	TRBJ2-1	TRBV2	13	NA	CASGTNTYNEQFF	TGTGCCAGCGGGACAAATACTTACAATGAGCAGTTCTTC
many	TRBJ2-2	TRBV18	16	TRBD1	CASSRDRVENTGELFF	TGTGCCAGCTCACGGGACAGGGTTGAGAACACCGGGGAGCTGTTTTTT
NA	TRBJ1-2	TRBV7-8	13	NA	CASSLGPNYGYTF	TGTGCCAGCAGCTTAGGTCCTAACTATGGCTACACCTTC
many	TRBJ2-1	TRBV28	20	TRBD2	CASSSNYRLAGVPSYNEQFF	TGTGCCAGCAGTTCCAATTATAGACTAGCGGGAGTTCCCTCCTACAATGAGCAGTTCTTC
NA	TRBJ2-6	TRBV28	15	TRBD1	CASKGAHSGANVLTF	TGTGCCAGCAAGGGGGCTCACTCTGGGGCCAACGTCCTGACTTTC
few	TRBJ2-1	TRBV20-1	12	TRBD2	CSARLAGNEQFF	TGCAGTGCTAGACTAGCGGGGAATGAGCAGTTCTTC
many	TRBJ2-2	TRBV7-6	15	TRBD2	CASSLGTSGTGELFF	TGTGCCAGCAGCTTAGGGACTAGCGGGACCGGGGAGCTGTTTTTT
NA	TRBJ1-1	TRBV6-4	14	NA	CASSPRGGDTEAFF	TGTGCCAGCAGCCCGAGGGGGGGAGACACTGAAGCTTTCTTT
few	TRBJ2-7	TRBV29-1	15	NA	CSVGGDVDRPYEQYF	TGCAGCGTTGGGGGTGACGTCGACCGCCCCTACGAGCAGTACTTC
many	TRBJ1-2	TRBV18	14	NA	CASSPRPEGYGYTF	TGTGCCAGCTCCCCCCGCCCGGAGGGATATGGCTACACCTTC
NA	TRBJ1-4	TRBV5-1	13	TRBD1	CASRGQENEKLFF	TGCGCCAGCAGGGGACAGGAGAATGAAAAACTGTTTTTT
many	TRBJ2-7	TRBV29-1	15	NA	CSVENPGTMTSRQYF	TGCAGCGTTGAGAACCCGGGGACCATGACGAGCCGGCAGTACTTC
NA	TRBJ1-5	TRBV28	17	TRBD1	CASSLTGAVSNNQPQHF	TGTGCCAGCAGTTTAACAGGGGCCGTCTCAAACAATCAGCCCCAGCATTTT
NA	TRBJ2-6	TRBV29-1	13	NA	CSVATSGANVLTF	TGCAGCGTTGCTACCTCTGGGGCCAACGTCCTGACTTTC
few	TRBJ2-7	TRBV4-1	17	NA	CASSQDWETGEEYEQYF	TGCGCCAGCAGCCAAGATTGGGAGACAGGAGAGGAGTACGAGCAGTACTTC
few	TRBJ1-4	TRBV27	16	TRBD1	CASSPRQGTYSEKLFF	TGTGCCAGCAGTCCACGACAGGGAACGTATTCTGAAAAACTGTTTTTT
few	TRBJ2-7	TRBV20-1	13	NA	CSAPRTDSYEQYF	TGCAGTGCTCCCCGGACAGATTCCTACGAGCAGTACTTC
many	TRBJ2-3	TRBV10-3	13	NA	CAIRLEGADTQYF	TGTGCCATCAGGTTGGAGGGGGCAGATACGCAGTATTTT
NA	TRBJ2-3	TRBV5-4	13	NA	CASSSLHTDTQYF	TGTGCCAGCAGCTCCCTACACACAGATACGCAGTATTTT
NA	TRBJ1-1	TRBV20-1	17	NA	CSAKPLPGPGMNTEAFF	TGCAGTGCCAAACCTCTGCCGGGGCCCGGGATGAACACTGAAGCTTTCTTT
NA	TRBJ2-3	TRBV5-6	17	NA	CASSLAGQPPVTDTQYF	TGTGCCAGCAGCTTGGCCGGACAGCCTCCCGTCACAGATACGCAGTATTTT
many	TRBJ2-1	TRBV11-2	15	TRBD2	CASSQTSGRANEQFF	TGTGCCAGCAGCCAGACTAGCGGGAGGGCCAATGAGCAGTTCTTC
many	TRBJ2-3	TRBV6-1	16	TRBD2	CASSEGGAGGLNTQYF	TGTGCCAGCAGTGAAGGTGGAGCGGGAGGTCTTAATACGCAGTATTTT
NA	TRBJ2-1	TRBV29-1	12	NA	CSVVGGFNEQFF	TGCAGCGTTGTGGGCGGGTTTAATGAGCAGTTCTTC
NA	TRBJ2-1	TRBV24-1	17	TRBD2	CATSDWAGTSGRNEQFF	TGTGCCACCAGTGATTGGGCCGGGACTAGCGGGCGTAATGAGCAGTTCTTC
NA	TRBJ1-3	TRBV28	17	NA	CASSLWGVSGSGNTIYF	TGTGCCAGCAGTTTATGGGGGGTCTCTGGGTCTGGAAACACCATATATTTT
NA	TRBJ2-3	TRBV7-8	16	TRBD2	CASSWTSGSLTDTQYF	TGTGCCAGCAGCTGGACGAGCGGGAGTTTAACAGATACGCAGTATTTT
NA	TRBJ2-7	TRBV7-2	14	NA	CASSLAPREYEQYF	TGTGCCAGCAGCTTAGCCCCTCGGGAATACGAGCAGTACTTC
few	TRBJ1-4	TRBV5-1	15	NA	CASSIEPGRGEKLFF	TGCGCCAGCAGCATCGAGCCAGGGAGAGGTGAAAAACTGTTTTTT
few	TRBJ2-3	TRBV11-3	16	TRBD2	CASSYSSGSEEDTQYF	TGTGCCAGCAGCTACAGTAGCGGGAGCGAAGAAGATACGCAGTATTTT
many	TRBJ2-5	TRBV5-1	16	TRBD1	CASSPGTGGYQETQYF	TGCGCCAGCAGCCCCGGGACAGGCGGGTACCAAGAGACCCAGTACTTC
few	TRBJ1-1	TRBV12-3/TRBV12-4	12	TRBD1	CASSFDRGQAFF	TGTGCCAGCAGTTTTGACAGGGGGCAAGCTTTCTTT
NA	TRBJ2-1	TRBV28	12	NA	CASSSPGPEQFF	TGTGCCAGCAGCTCCCCGGGCCCAGAGCAGTTCTTC
many	TRBJ2-5	TRBV9	13	NA	CASSVGESETQYF	TGTGCCAGCAGCGTAGGGGAATCAGAGACCCAGTACTTC
many	TRBJ2-7	TRBV20-1	14	NA	CSASDREGLYEQYF	TGCAGTGCTAGTGACAGGGAGGGTCTTTACGAGCAGTACTTC
NA	TRBJ2-5	TRBV20-1	15	TRBD1	CSAPNRGLQVKTQYF	TGCAGTGCCCCGAACAGGGGGCTCCAAGTAAAGACCCAGTACTTC
many	TRBJ1-6	TRBV6-6	16	NA	CASSYSRGSQGSPLHF	TGTGCCAGCAGTTACTCGAGAGGCAGCCAAGGTTCACCCCTCCACTTT
NA	TRBJ2-3	TRBV20-1	15	TRBD1	CSALRQGTGTDTQYF	TGCAGTGCTCTCCGACAGGGGACCGGCACAGATACGCAGTATTTT
NA	TRBJ2-5	TRBV6-1	14	NA	CASSTQGRQETQYF	TGTGCCAGCAGTACCCAGGGAAGGCAAGAGACCCAGTACTTC
few	TRBJ2-5	TRBV5-4	16	TRBD2	CASSWGAGGRQETQYF	TGTGCCAGCAGCTGGGGAGCGGGAGGGAGACAAGAGACCCAGTACTTC
NA	TRBJ1-4	TRBV19	15	TRBD1	CASSSGDSLNEKLFF	TGTGCCAGTAGCTCTGGGGACAGTCTTAATGAAAAACTGTTTTTT
few	TRBJ2-1	TRBV5-4	18	NA	CASSLSSGAASLENEQFF	TGTGCCAGCAGCTTGAGTTCGGGGGCCGCGTCCCTTGAAAATGAGCAGTTCTTC
few	TRBJ2-2	TRBV24-1	17	NA	CATSDLNRGANTGELFF	TGTGCCACCAGTGATTTGAATCGGGGAGCGAACACCGGGGAGCTGTTTTTT
few	TRBJ1-3	TRBV4-2	12	NA	CASSQEGNTIYF	TGTGCCAGCAGCCAAGAAGGAAACACCATATATTTT
many	TRBJ1-1	TRBV5-1	14	NA	CASSLSGVDTEAFF	TGCGCCAGCAGCTTATCGGGAGTAGACACTGAAGCTTTCTTT
NA	TRBJ2-7	TRBV5-5	19	TRBD2	CASSLAGTSGRASSYEQYF	TGTGCCAGCAGCTTGGCCGGGACTAGCGGGAGGGCTAGCTCCTACGAGCAGTACTTC
many	TRBJ1-1	TRBV7-9	14	NA	CASSLVRGDTEAFF	TGTGCCAGCAGCTTAGTTCGGGGGGACACTGAAGCTTTCTTT
few	TRBJ2-3	TRBV27	15	NA	CASLKGDGSTDTQYF	TGTGCCAGCCTCAAGGGGGACGGTAGCACAGATACGCAGTATTTT
NA	TRBJ2-2	TRBV27	16	TRBD1	CASSPRPGQTTGELFF	TGTGCCAGCAGTCCCAGACCGGGACAGACCACCGGGGAGCTGTTTTTT
NA	TRBJ2-3	TRBV7-9	15	TRBD2	CASSPGLAGGDTQYF	TGTGCCAGCAGCCCCGGACTAGCGGGTGGAGATACGCAGTATTTT
few	TRBJ2-1	TRBV2	15	TRBD2	CASSGVIASGSEQFF	TGTGCCAGCAGTGGGGTTATTGCTAGCGGGTCTGAGCAGTTCTTC
few	TRBJ2-6	TRBV12-3/TRBV12-4	13	NA	CASSTGGANVLTF	TGTGCCAGCAGCACGGGAGGGGCCAACGTCCTGACTTTC